This TCR beta chain was identified in a study of cytomegalovirus exposure and HLA in healthy donors. The CDR3 runs to 15 residues. The germline CDR1 and CDR2 sequences are SGHRS and YFSETQ. V was shortened by 4 bases and J by 8 bases, with 21 bases between the two germline ends. The PCR had 60 Vbeta and 13 Jbeta primers. TCRdb keeps only in-frame clones here, not all; method: immunoSEQ multiplex PCR. The sample includes 120,000 or so clones, 75% to 90% seen only once; the top ten take around 10%. Study-wide points: The Asian-associated ancestry cluster reportedly had fewer N-insertions than the approximately 670-donor mean in a later analysis. TCR beta V segments were, for the most part, productive about 87% or about 30% of the time in an earlier analysis.

About this clone: The antigen is undetermined.

The V call is TRBV5-1, the J call TRBJ1-2; a weak D match, TRBD1 (6 bases). The receptor was isolated from a man younger than 45 in good health and CMV-seropositive. The sequenced sample consisted of PBMCs. CDR3 region: CASSAQGLPLIGYTF. CDR3 in DNA: TGCGCCAGCAGCGCCCAGGGGCTCCCCTTGATCGGCTACACCTTC.